Below, one T cell receptor beta chain is given with its context. Germline V gene sequence: CDR1 GTSNPN, CDR2 SVGIG (reference sequence). V lost 6 bases to trimming and J lost 1 base, with 9 bases between them. The CDR3 extends over 12 amino acids. This sample is drawn from a study of beta chain features in type 1 diabetes. What was sequenced were expressed TCRB transcripts, since all of the isolated RNA had been reverse transcribed. Libraries were prepared by immunoSEQ multiplex PCR; TCRdb keeps only in-frame clonotypes and omits some of them. The sample shows about 350,000 clones, 15% to 20% of them seen only once.

The origin of this receptor is a woman in her late teens or twenties in good health. The sample consisted of naive CD4+ T cells from blood. The chain couples TRBV30 to TRBJ1-1; D remains ambiguous. CDR3 sequence: CACFRQNTEAFF. CDR3 sequence (DNA): TGTGCCTGTTTTAGACAGAACACTGAAGCTTTCTTT.